Each of the 21 T cell receptor beta chains below was sequenced from the same sample in a study of blood T cell repertoires in COVID-19. Assay: immunoSEQ multiplex PCR; the TCRdb copy retains only in-frame clones and omits some. This sample has 200,000 to 250,000 clones, with roughly 80% found just once. The sample taken for sequencing was peripheral blood. The receptors here all came from a man at least 80 years old with acute or convalescent COVID-19.

As to this clone: In the same sample, other DNA sequences code for this CDR3. This chain uses TRBV7-9 with TRBJ1-5; D gene uncertain. Germline lookup yields CDR1 SEHNR and CDR2 FQNEAQ (reference sequence). CDR3 size: 13 residues. The germline V and J ends were trimmed by 1 base and 4 bases, with 5 bases remaining between them. CDR3 sequence (DNA): TGTGCCAGCAGCTTAGGGGCTAATCAGCCCCAGCATTTT. This translates into CASSLGANQPQHF.

The chain uses TRBV5-1 and TRBJ1-2; D gene uncertain. With 4 bases removed from V and 5 bases from J, the gap between germline ends came to 9 bases. CDR1 is SGHRS, CDR2 YFSETQ, per germline. The CDR3 is 12 residues long. CDR3: CASSRGNYGYTF. DNA for the CDR3: TGCGCCAGCAGCCGCGGGAATTATGGCTACACCTTC.

The chain joins TRBV5-8 to TRBJ1-1; possible D gene TRBD1, 5 bases. Trimming took off 4 bases at V and 1 base at J, with 11 bases between the two ends. CDR3 length equals 14 residues. The germline V gene encodes CDR1 SGHTS and CDR2 YDEGEE. The CDR3 sequence is CASSPWGENTEAFF. The CDR3 nucleotides are TGTGCCAGCAGCCCCTGGGGGGAGAACACTGAAGCTTTCTTT.

The rearrangement uses TRBV4-1 and TRBJ1-6, with 7 bases identical to TRBD1. The CDR3 extends over 14 amino acids. Germline V gene lookup returns CDR1 MGHRA and CDR2 YSYEKL. V was pared by 1 base and J by 13 bases, with 7 bases of the junction left unmatched. CDR3 nucleotides: TGCGCCAGCAGCCAAGCGACAGGGATGGGGCCCCTCCACTTT. Translating gives CASSQATGMGPLHF.

The V and J genes are TRBV6-1 and TRBJ1-5; TRBD1 might be the D (5 bases). The CDR3 runs 16 residues. Germline CDR1 and CDR2: MNHNS and SASEGT. V shed 1 base and J shed 0 bases, with 10 bases lying between them. In nucleotides, the CDR3 is TGTGCCAGCAGTGAAGGTGCAGGGTATAGCAATCAGCCCCAGCATTTT. This gives the protein CASSEGAGYSNQPQHF.

The chain combines TRBV7-9 with TRBJ2-1; the D gene is possibly TRBD2 (6 bases). This CDR3 comprises 15 residues. Germline V gives CDR1 SEHNR, CDR2 FQNEAQ (reference sequence). The V end was cut by 0 bases, the J end by 4 bases, with 10 bases between. The CDR3 sequence is CASSLARGRYNEQFF. The CDR3 DNA is TGTGCCAGCAGCTTAGCCCGGGGGAGATACAATGAGCAGTTCTTC.

J is TRBJ1-6 and V is TRBV6-5, with 8 bases fitting TRBD1. The CDR3 sequence is 15 residues long. Germline trimming cut 10 bases from V and 0 bases from J; bases unmatched to any gene: 5. The V gene's germline CDR1 is MNHEY and CDR2 SVGAGI. The chain's CDR3 is CATLGTGSYNSPLHF. CDR3 coding DNA: TGTGCCACCCTAGGGACAGGCTCCTATAATTCACCCCTCCACTTT.

The V and J genes are TRBV11-3 and TRBJ1-5, with 8 bases lining up with TRBD1. Per germline, CDR1 SGHNT and CDR2 YENEEA. The V segment lost 4 bases and the J segment 5 bases; nucleotides outside the gene matches: 13. The CDR3 consists of 17 residues. The CDR3, as DNA: TGTGCCAGCAGCTCCAGACGGGACAGGCCAAAGGATCAGCCCCAGCATTTT. It translates to CASSSRRDRPKDQPQHF.

The J gene is TRBJ2-1, the V gene TRBV10-3; D is possibly TRBD1 (7 bases). Between the trimmed V and J ends, which lost 3 bases and 7 bases, there was a span of 16 bases. The CDR3 length is 15 residues. Per the germline V gene, CDR1 is ENHRY and CDR2 is SYGVKD. CDR3 region: CAISDHDRAGNEQFF. In nucleotides, the CDR3 is TGTGCCATCAGTGACCACGACAGGGCGGGGAATGAGCAGTTCTTC.

The V and J genes are TRBV28 and TRBJ1-1; no definite D call. The CDR3 contains 16 residues. The germline V and J ends were trimmed by 7 bases and 0 bases, with 18 bases remaining between them. Germline V lookup: CDR1 MDHEN, CDR2 SYDVKM. CDR3: CASKTGRVEMNTEAFF. CDR3 in DNA: TGTGCCAGCAAAACGGGTCGGGTAGAGATGAACACTGAAGCTTTCTTT. The whole variable domain, filled in from reference TRBV28 and TRBJ1-1, reads DVKVTQSSRYLVKRTGEKVFLECVQDMDHENMFWYRQDPGLGLRLIYFSYDVKMKEKGDIPEGYSVSREKKERFSLILESASTNQTSMYLCASKTGRVEMNTEAFFGQGTRLTVV.

The chain carries TRBV10-2 and TRBJ2-2, with D hard to call. This CDR3 comprises 14 residues. Looked up from germline, CDR1 is WSHSY and CDR2 is SAAADI. V gave up 6 bases and J gave up 1 base, with 9 bases separating them. This chain's CDR3 is CASRLERNTGELFF. CDR3 nucleotide sequence: TGCGCCAGCAGGCTAGAGCGGAACACCGGGGAGCTGTTTTTT.

V and J are TRBV14 and TRBJ1-1; weak D call: TRBD1 (5 bases). V was shortened by 1 base and J by 0 bases, with 15 bases between the two germline ends. Germline lookup yields CDR1 SGHDN and CDR2 FVKESK. This CDR3 has 17 amino acids. The CDR3 spells CASSQARGARLNTEAFF. Here the CDR3 DNA reads TGTGCCAGCAGCCAAGCCCGCGGGGCTCGACTGAACACTGAAGCTTTCTTT.

This clone was counted only a few times. This sequence joins TRBV10-3 and TRBJ1-2; TRBD1 aligns across 10 bases. CDR1 is ENHRY and CDR2 is SYGVKD in the germline V gene. This CDR3 spans 16 amino acids. V shed 2 bases and J 6 bases; nucleotides not matched to a gene: 9. CDR3 DNA sequence: TGTGCCATCAGTGAGATCTCCCGACAGGGGGCGAATGGCTACACCTTC. This codes for CAISEISRQGANGYTF.

This clone was counted ten times or more. The chain is built from TRBV2 and TRBJ1-2; 7 positions agree with TRBD1. V lost 3 bases to trimming and J lost 3 bases; unmatched junction nucleotides: 1. The CDR3 sequence is 13 residues long. CDR1 and CDR2 (germline): SNHLY, FYNNEI. In DNA, the CDR3 is TGTGCCAGCAGTGAGGGACAGTACTATGGCTACACCTTC. The encoded protein is CASSEGQYYGYTF.

This clone was seen a few times. This sequence joins TRBV28 and TRBJ2-2, with a possible D match to TRBD1 (5 bases). The CDR3 is 13 amino acids. Germline CDR1 is MDHEN and CDR2 is SYDVKM. V lost 5 bases to trimming and J lost 3 bases, with 7 bases between them. The CDR3: CASSRQYTGELFF. For the CDR3, the DNA is TGTGCCAGCAGTCGACAGTACACCGGGGAGCTGTTTTTT.

V and J are TRBV6-6 and TRBJ1-4, with TRBD1 matching over 7 bases. The junction had 14 bases not matched to a gene; V was cut back by 5 bases and J by 5 bases. This CDR3 spans 17 amino acids. Germline V gives CDR1 MNHNY, CDR2 SVGAGI (reference sequence). The CDR3 DNA follows: TGTGCCAGCAGTCCCGACTTATTCCGGGACAGAAATGAAAAACTGTTTTTT. Its protein is CASSPDLFRDRNEKLFF.

The chain joins TRBV5-1 to TRBJ1-4, with TRBD1 matching over 7 bases. CDR3 length: 17 residues. The germline gives CDR1 SGHRS, CDR2 YFSETQ. V shed 2 bases and J 7 bases; nucleotides not matched to a gene: 14. CDR3 sequence: CASSLRGGATRGEKLFF. The CDR3 DNA reads TGCGCCAGCAGCTTACGAGGGGGCGCGACTAGGGGTGAAAAACTGTTTTTT. The variable domain in full, with the rest retrieved from reference TRBV5-1 and TRBJ1-4, is KAGVTQTPRYLIKTRGQQVTLSCSPISGHRSVSWYQQTPGQGLQFLFEYFSETQRNKGNFPGRFSGRQFSNSRSEMNVSTLELGDSALYLCASSLRGGATRGEKLFFGSGTQLSVL.

V and J are TRBV3-1 (or the pseudogene TRBV3-2) and TRBJ2-5; 8 bases are a match to TRBD1. Trimming cost V 0 bases and J 1 base; bases outside gene matches: 4. The CDR3 runs 16 residues. CDR1 is LGHDT and CDR2 is YNNKEL in the germline V gene (reference sequence). CDR3 in amino acids: CASSQDHRGFQETQYF. As DNA, the CDR3 is TGTGCCAGCAGCCAAGATCACAGGGGGTTCCAAGAGACCCAGTACTTC.

The chain employs TRBV5-8 and TRBJ2-2; D possibly corresponds to TRBD2 (6 bases). The germline gives CDR1 SGHTS, CDR2 YDEGEE. This CDR3 has 15 residues. V lost 4 bases and J 5 bases, leaving 15 bases between the germline ends. The CDR3 DNA reads TGTGCCAGCAGCCCGCGCGTCGGGGGAACCGGGGAGCTGTTTTTT. Its translation is CASSPRVGGTGELFF.

The V call is TRBV28, the J call TRBJ1-2, with D possibly TRBD1 on 5 matching bases. CDR1 MDHEN and CDR2 SYDVKM come from the germline V gene. CDR3 length: 12 residues. The V end lost 6 bases, the J end lost 4 bases, and 9 bases lay between the germline ends. The CDR3 region is CASSGGGYGYTF. CDR3 sequence (DNA): TGTGCCAGCAGCGGGGGAGGCTATGGCTACACCTTC.

In its sample, this clone was seen once. CDR3: CATSSPARGFLNEQFF. The DNA of the CDR3 is TGTGCCACCAGTTCGCCCGCCCGGGGGTTCCTCAATGAGCAGTTCTTC. This chain connects TRBV24-1 to TRBJ2-1; possible D gene TRBD2, 6 bases. Trimming removed 6 bases from V and 6 bases from J, with 20 bases in between. Germline loops: CDR1 KGHDR, CDR2 SFDVKD. The CDR3 extends over 16 amino acids.